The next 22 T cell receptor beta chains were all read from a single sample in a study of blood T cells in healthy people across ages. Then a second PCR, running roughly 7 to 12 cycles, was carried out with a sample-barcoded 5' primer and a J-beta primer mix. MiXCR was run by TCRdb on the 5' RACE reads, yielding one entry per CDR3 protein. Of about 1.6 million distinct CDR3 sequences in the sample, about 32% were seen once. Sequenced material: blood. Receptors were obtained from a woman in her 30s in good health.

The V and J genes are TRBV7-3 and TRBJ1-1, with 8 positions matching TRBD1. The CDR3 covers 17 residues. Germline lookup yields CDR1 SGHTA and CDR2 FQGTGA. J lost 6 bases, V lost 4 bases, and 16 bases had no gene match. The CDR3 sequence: CASSSRTGNLLGSEAFF. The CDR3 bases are TGTGCCAGCAGCTCGCGGACAGGGAATCTACTTGGGTCTGAAGCTTTCTTT.

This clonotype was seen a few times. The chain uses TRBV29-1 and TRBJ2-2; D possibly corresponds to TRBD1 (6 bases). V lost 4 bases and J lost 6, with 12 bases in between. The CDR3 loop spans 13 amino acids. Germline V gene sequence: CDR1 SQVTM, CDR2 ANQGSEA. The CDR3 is CSVGHRDAGELFF. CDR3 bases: TGCAGCGTTGGGCACAGGGACGCCGGGGAGCTGTTTTTT.

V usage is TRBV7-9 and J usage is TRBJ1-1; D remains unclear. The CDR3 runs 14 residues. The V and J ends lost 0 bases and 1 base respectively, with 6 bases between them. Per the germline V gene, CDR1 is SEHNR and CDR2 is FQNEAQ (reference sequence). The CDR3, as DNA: TGTGCCAGCAGCTTAGCGCTCTCGAACACTGAAGCTTTCTTT. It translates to CASSLALSNTEAFF.

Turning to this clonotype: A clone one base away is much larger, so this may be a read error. CDR3 protein: CSVGTRAGGQETHYF. The DNA of the CDR3 is TGCAGCGTGGGGACTAGAGCGGGGGGGCAAGAGACCCACTACTTC. The chain couples TRBV29-1 to TRBJ2-5, with 10 bases that match TRBD2. This CDR3 is built from 15 residues. Germline V gene sequence: CDR1 SQVTM, CDR2 ANQGSEA. Based on the CDR3 plus reference TRBV29-1 and TRBJ2-5, the full variable domain is SAVISQKPSRDICQRGTSLTIQCQVDSQVTMMFWYRQQPGQSLTLIATANQGSEATYESGFVIDKFPISRPNLTFSTLTVSNMSPEDSSIYLCSVGTRAGGQETHYFGPGTRLLVL.

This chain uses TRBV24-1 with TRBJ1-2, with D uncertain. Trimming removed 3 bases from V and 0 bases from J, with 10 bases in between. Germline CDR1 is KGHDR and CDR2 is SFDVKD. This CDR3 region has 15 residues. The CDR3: CATSDPTVSNYGYTF. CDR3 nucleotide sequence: TGTGCCACCAGTGATCCGACTGTTTCTAACTATGGCTACACCTTC.

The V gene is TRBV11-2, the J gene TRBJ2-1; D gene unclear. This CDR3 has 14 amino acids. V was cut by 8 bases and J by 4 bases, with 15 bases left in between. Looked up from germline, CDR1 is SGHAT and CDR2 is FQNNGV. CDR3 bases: TGTGCCAGCTCGTGGGGTAGGGAATACAATGAGCAGTTCTTC. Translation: CASSWGREYNEQFF.

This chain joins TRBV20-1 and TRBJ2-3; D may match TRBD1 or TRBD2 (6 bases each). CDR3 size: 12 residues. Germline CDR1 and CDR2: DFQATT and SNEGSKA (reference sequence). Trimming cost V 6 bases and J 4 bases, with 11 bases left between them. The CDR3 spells CSADRRADTQYF. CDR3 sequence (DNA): TGCAGTGCAGACAGGAGGGCAGATACGCAGTATTTT.

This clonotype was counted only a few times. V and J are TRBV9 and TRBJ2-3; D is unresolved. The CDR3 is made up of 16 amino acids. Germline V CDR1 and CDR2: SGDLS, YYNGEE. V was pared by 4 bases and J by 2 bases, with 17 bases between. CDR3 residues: CASSPSSTALTDTQYF. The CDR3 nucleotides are TGTGCCAGCAGCCCCTCCTCGACCGCCCTCACAGATACGCAGTATTTT.

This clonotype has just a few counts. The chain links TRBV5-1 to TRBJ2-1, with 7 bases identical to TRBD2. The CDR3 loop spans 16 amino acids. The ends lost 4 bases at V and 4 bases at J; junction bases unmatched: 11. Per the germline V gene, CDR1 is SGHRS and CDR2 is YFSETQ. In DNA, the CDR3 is TGCGCCAGCAGCGTGGGGGGGACTCAGACTTACAATGAGCAGTTCTTC. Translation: CASSVGGTQTYNEQFF. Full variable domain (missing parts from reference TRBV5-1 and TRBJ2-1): KAGVTQTPRYLIKTRGQQVTLSCSPISGHRSVSWYQQTPGQGLQFLFEYFSETQRNKGNFPGRFSGRQFSNSRSEMNVSTLELGDSALYLCASSVGGTQTYNEQFFGPGTRLTVL.

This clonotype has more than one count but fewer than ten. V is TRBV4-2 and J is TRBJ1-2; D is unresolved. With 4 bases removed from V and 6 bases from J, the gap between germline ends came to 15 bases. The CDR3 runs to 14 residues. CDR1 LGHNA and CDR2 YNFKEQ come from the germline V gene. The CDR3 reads CASSPPLVENGYTF. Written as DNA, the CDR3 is TGTGCCAGCAGCCCCCCTTTGGTGGAAAATGGCTACACCTTC.

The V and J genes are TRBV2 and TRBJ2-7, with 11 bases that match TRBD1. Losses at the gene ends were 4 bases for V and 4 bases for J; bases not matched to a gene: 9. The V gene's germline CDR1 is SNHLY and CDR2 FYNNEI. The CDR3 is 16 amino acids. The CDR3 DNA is TGTGCCAGCAGTGCAGGACAGGGGGCGCGAGTGTACGAGCAGTACTTC. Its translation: CASSAGQGARVYEQYF.

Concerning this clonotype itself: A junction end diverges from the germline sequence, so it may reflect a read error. The chain's CDR3 is CTSSPQGSASSYNEQFF. As DNA, the CDR3 is TGCACCAGCAGCCCCCAGGGCAGCGCTAGCTCCTACAATGAGCAGTTCTTC. The chain couples TRBV4-1 to TRBJ2-1, with D possibly being TRBD1 (5 bases). CDR1 and CDR2 (germline): MGHRA, YSYEKL. This CDR3 is built from 17 residues.

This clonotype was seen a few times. The CDR3 is CAGKGDGSSYNEQFF. In DNA form, the CDR3 reads TGTGCCGGCAAGGGAGACGGGAGCTCCTACAATGAGCAGTTCTTC. The chain uses TRBV4-2 and TRBJ2-1; possible D gene TRBD2, 6 bases. This CDR3 is 15 amino acids long. Trimming took off 11 bases at V and 0 bases at J, with 17 bases between the two ends. Germline V CDR1 and CDR2: LGHNA, YNFKEQ.

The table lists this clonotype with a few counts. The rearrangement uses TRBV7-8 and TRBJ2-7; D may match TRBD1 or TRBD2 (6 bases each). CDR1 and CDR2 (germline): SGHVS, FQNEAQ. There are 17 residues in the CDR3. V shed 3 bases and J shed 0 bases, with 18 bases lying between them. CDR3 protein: CASSFGGTRGSSYEQYF. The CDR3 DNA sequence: TGTGCCAGCAGCTTTGGGGGGACCAGGGGTAGCTCCTACGAGCAGTACTTC.

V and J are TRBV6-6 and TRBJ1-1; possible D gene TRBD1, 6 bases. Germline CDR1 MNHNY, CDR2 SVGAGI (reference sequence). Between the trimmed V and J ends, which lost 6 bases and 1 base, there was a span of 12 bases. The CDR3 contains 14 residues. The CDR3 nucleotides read TGTGCCAGCAGAGCTTACAGGGAGAACACTGAAGCTTTCTTT. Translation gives CASRAYRENTEAFF.

The CDR3 spells CASSQGPDRETQYF. In DNA, the CDR3 is TGTGCCAGCAGCCAAGGTCCGGACAGGGAGACCCAGTACTTC. V usage is TRBV3-1 and J usage is TRBJ2-5; TRBD1 matches at 7 bases. The CDR3 has 14 residues. The V gene's germline CDR1 is LGHDT and CDR2 YNNKEL (reference sequence). Trimming at V came to 1 base and at J to 5 bases, leaving 4 bases not matched to a gene.

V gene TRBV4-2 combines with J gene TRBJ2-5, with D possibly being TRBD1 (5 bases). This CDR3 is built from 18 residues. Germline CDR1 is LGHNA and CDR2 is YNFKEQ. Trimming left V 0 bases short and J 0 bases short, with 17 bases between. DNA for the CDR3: TGTGCCAGCAGCCAAGAGACGATCGGCAGGGCGTACCAAGAGACCCAGTACTTC. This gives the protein CASSQETIGRAYQETQYF.

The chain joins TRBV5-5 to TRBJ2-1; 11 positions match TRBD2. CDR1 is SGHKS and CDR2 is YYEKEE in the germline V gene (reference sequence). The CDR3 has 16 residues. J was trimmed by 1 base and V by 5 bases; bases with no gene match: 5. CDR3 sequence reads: CASRISGGDSYNEQFF. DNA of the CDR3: TGTGCCAGCAGAATTAGCGGGGGGGATTCCTACAATGAGCAGTTCTTC.

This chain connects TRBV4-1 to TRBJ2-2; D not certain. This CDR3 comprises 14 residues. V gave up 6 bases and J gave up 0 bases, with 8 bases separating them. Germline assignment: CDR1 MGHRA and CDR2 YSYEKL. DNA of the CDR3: TGCGCCAGCAGTATTCAAGCGAACACCGGGGAGCTGTTTTTT. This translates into CASSIQANTGELFF.

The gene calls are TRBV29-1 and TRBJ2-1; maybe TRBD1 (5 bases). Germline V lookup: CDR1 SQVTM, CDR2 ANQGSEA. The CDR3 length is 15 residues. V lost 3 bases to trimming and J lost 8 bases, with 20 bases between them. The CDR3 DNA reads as TGCAGCGTTGATCCGGTGGGCCAGGGTTTAGATGAGCAGTTCTTC. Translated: CSVDPVGQGLDEQFF.

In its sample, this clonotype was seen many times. The CDR3 DNA reads TGTGCCAGCAGCTTCAGCGGGACAGGGACCTACGAGCAGTACTTC. Translated, it gives CASSFSGTGTYEQYF. V gene TRBV28 combines with J gene TRBJ2-7; 9 bases are a match to TRBD1. Germline lookup yields CDR1 MDHEN and CDR2 SYDVKM. The CDR3 has 15 amino acids. V was clipped by 6 bases and J by 2 bases; unmatched bases: 8.

The CDR3 nucleotides are TGCGCCAGCAGCTTGTGGGGCTTCCTCGAGACCCAGTACTTC. Protein: CASSLWGFLETQYF. This sequence joins TRBV5-1 and TRBJ2-5; D is perhaps TRBD1 (5 bases). The CDR3 loop spans 14 amino acids. The V gene's germline CDR1 is SGHRS and CDR2 YFSETQ. Trimming cost V 1 base and J 5 bases, with 12 bases left between them.